These T cell receptor beta chains were read from a single sample in a study of vaccination effects on CD4 cells after COVID-19. No cognate antigen is known for these TCRs. The method was immunoSEQ multiplex PCR; TCRdb's version includes in-frame clones alone and lacks a portion of them. The profile shows fewer than 60,000 clones, around 82% of them singletons. The input for sequencing was CD4+ T cells from PBMCs cultured with HIV peptides, taken before COVID-19 vaccination. All receptors derive from a human donor who had a prior SARS-CoV-2 infection. The CDR3 runs from the conserved cysteine through the conserved F or W. D genes are given only for firm matches. Clone size is not always given. Where it is, it says once, few, many or a class for expanded clones.

j_gene	v_gene	d_gene	abundance	CDR3aa	CDR3nt
TRBJ2-5	TRBV18	TRBD2	NA	CASSPRDGTSGIRETQYF	TGTGCCAGCTCACCACGAGACGGGACTAGCGGGATTCGGGAGACCCAGTACTTC
TRBJ1-1	TRBV30	TRBD1	NA	CAWIPTDRGFLPNTEAFF	TGTGCCTGGATCCCGACGGACAGGGGGTTCTTACCTAACACTGAAGCTTTCTTT
TRBJ2-7	TRBV9	TRBD2	NA	CASSPFGLAGGGEQYF	TGTGCCAGCAGCCCCTTCGGACTAGCGGGAGGAGGAGAGCAGTACTTC
TRBJ1-3	TRBV9	NA	NA	CASRRDISGEAGNTIYF	TGTGCCAGCAGACGCGACATTTCAGGAGAAGCTGGAAACACCATATATTTT
TRBJ2-3	TRBV7-8	TRBD2	NA	CASSFGLAISTDTQYF	TGTGCCAGCAGCTTCGGACTAGCAATAAGCACAGATACGCAGTATTTT
TRBJ2-7	TRBV5-4	NA	NA	CASSLVGSHEQYF	TGTGCCAGCAGCTTGGTCGGAAGCCACGAGCAGTACTTC
TRBJ2-5	TRBV5-1	TRBD2	NA	CASSLWAGGGETQYF	TGCGCCAGCAGCTTGTGGGCGGGAGGAGGAGAGACCCAGTACTTC
TRBJ1-4	TRBV15	TRBD1	once	CATSIRTGGNEKLFF	TGTGCCACCAGCATCAGGACAGGGGGTAATGAAAAACTGTTTTTT
TRBJ1-1	TRBV9	NA	NA	CASSVERVSTEAFF	TGTGCCAGCAGCGTAGAAAGGGTAAGCACTGAAGCTTTCTTT
TRBJ1-1	TRBV4-3	NA	NA	CASSRNWGTDTEAFF	TGCGCCAGCAGCCGCAATTGGGGGACGGACACTGAAGCTTTCTTT
TRBJ2-6	TRBV5-4	TRBD1	NA	CASGPGTGVAGANVLTF	TGTGCCAGCGGCCCCGGGACAGGGGTAGCTGGGGCCAACGTCCTGACTTTC
TRBJ2-1	TRBV19	TRBD1	once	CASSIEQGASTFYNEQFF	TGTGCCAGTAGTATAGAACAGGGGGCCTCGACATTTTACAATGAGCAGTTCTTC
TRBJ2-7	TRBV11-3	TRBD2	NA	CASSLKLAGYSYEQYF	TGTGCCAGCAGCTTAAAACTAGCGGGATACTCCTACGAGCAGTACTTC
TRBJ1-1	TRBV4-1	NA	NA	CASSQDAGGLNTEAFF	TGCGCCAGCAGCCAAGATGCGGGGGGATTGAACACTGAAGCTTTCTTT
TRBJ2-3	TRBV4-1	TRBD2	NA	CASSHRLAGVTDTQYF	TGCGCCAGCAGCCATCGACTAGCGGGGGTGACAGATACGCAGTATTTT
TRBJ2-7	TRBV5-1	NA	NA	CASSPQGSSYEQYF	TGCGCCAGCAGCCCGCAGGGTTCATCCTACGAGCAGTACTTC
TRBJ2-1	TRBV11-3	TRBD2	NA	CASSPSGNEQFF	TGTGCCAGCAGCCCTAGCGGCAATGAGCAGTTCTTC
TRBJ2-7	TRBV6-2/TRBV6-3	TRBD2	NA	CASSPRGGAFSYEQYF	TGTGCCAGCAGTCCGCGGGGAGGGGCCTTTTCCTACGAGCAGTACTTC
TRBJ1-1	TRBV5-1	NA	NA	CASSPNSEVEAFF	TGCGCCAGCAGCCCAAACAGTGAAGTTGAAGCTTTCTTT
TRBJ1-1	TRBV2	NA	NA	CASSEGRPMNTEAFF	TGTGCCAGCAGTGAAGGACGGCCGATGAACACTGAAGCTTTCTTT
TRBJ1-3	TRBV5-1	NA	few	CASKRSSGNTIYF	TGCGCCAGCAAGCGGTCCTCTGGAAACACCATATATTTT
TRBJ1-2	TRBV29-1	NA	few	CSVAAWHGYTF	TGCAGCGTTGCAGCCTGGCATGGCTACACCTTC
TRBJ1-5	TRBV7-9	NA	few	CASSQDSNQPQHF	TGTGCCAGCAGCCAGGACAGCAATCAGCCCCAGCATTTT
TRBJ1-4	TRBV7-2	NA	NA	CASSLQGLLNEKLFF	TGTGCCAGCAGCTTGCAGGGACTACTTAATGAAAAACTGTTTTTT
TRBJ2-7	TRBV5-1	TRBD1	NA	CASSLRGQTGGEQYF	TGCGCCAGCAGCTTGCGGGGCCAGACAGGGGGCGAGCAGTACTTC
TRBJ2-7	TRBV4-3	NA	NA	CASSQSLAYSSYEQYF	TGCGCCAGCAGCCAATCCCTAGCGTATAGCTCCTACGAGCAGTACTTC
TRBJ2-2	TRBV12-5	NA	NA	CASGLVGARIGELFF	TGTGCTAGTGGTTTGGTTGGGGCGCGGATCGGGGAGCTGTTTTTT
TRBJ1-4	TRBV30	TRBD1	NA	CAWSVQTGVYEKLFF	TGTGCCTGGAGTGTACAGACAGGGGTGTATGAAAAACTGTTTTTT
TRBJ2-1	TRBV5-6	NA	few	CASSLGGGGSYNEQFF	TGTGCCAGCAGCTTGGGAGGAGGGGGGAGCTACAATGAGCAGTTCTTC
TRBJ2-7	TRBV27	NA	NA	CASSPGGGLYEQYF	TGTGCCAGCAGCCCCGGGGGTGGGTTGTACGAGCAGTACTTC
TRBJ2-5	TRBV2	NA	NA	CASSRDIPTETQYF	TGTGCCAGCAGTCGGGACATACCCACAGAGACCCAGTACTTC
TRBJ1-1	TRBV7-3	NA	NA	CASRSDRQNTEAFF	TGTGCCAGCAGGTCGGACAGACAGAACACTGAAGCTTTCTTT
TRBJ2-7	TRBV3-1/TRBV3-2	TRBD1	NA	CASSRGQDSYEQYF	TGTGCCAGCAGCCGCGGACAGGACTCCTACGAGCAGTACTTC
TRBJ1-1	TRBV18	NA	NA	CASSPGGTGDTEAFF	TGTGCCAGCTCACCCGGGGGTACGGGAGACACTGAAGCTTTCTTT
TRBJ1-1	TRBV7-9	TRBD1	NA	CASSPQGDTEAFF	TGTGCCAGCAGCCCCCAGGGGGACACTGAAGCTTTCTTT
TRBJ1-5	TRBV10-3	TRBD1	NA	CAISDGQGLASNQPQHF	TGTGCCATCAGTGATGGACAGGGACTCGCTTCAAATCAGCCCCAGCATTTT
TRBJ2-5	TRBV3-1/TRBV3-2	NA	NA	CASSQVASLQETQYF	TGTGCCAGCAGCCAAGTGGCTAGCCTACAAGAGACCCAGTACTTC
TRBJ2-1	TRBV5-1	TRBD1	NA	CASSPGDRDNNEQFF	TGCGCCAGCAGCCCCGGCGACAGGGATAACAATGAGCAGTTCTTC
TRBJ2-7	TRBV6-2/TRBV6-3	TRBD2	NA	CASSKALAGRYEQYF	TGTGCCAGCAGCAAAGCATTAGCGGGACGCTACGAGCAGTACTTC
TRBJ2-7	TRBV30	TRBD1	NA	CASRPRQGAVVYEQYF	TGTGCCTCCCGGCCCAGACAGGGGGCTGTCGTATACGAGCAGTACTTC
TRBJ2-5	TRBV3-1/TRBV3-2	TRBD1	NA	CASSRNRGRGETQYF	TGTGCCAGCAGCCGGAACAGGGGAAGGGGGGAGACCCAGTACTTC
TRBJ1-6	TRBV3-1/TRBV3-2	NA	NA	CASSLGNSPLHF	TGTGCCAGCAGCCTAGGCAATTCACCCCTCCACTTT
TRBJ1-1	TRBV2	TRBD1	NA	CASVTGGGMNTEAFF	TGTGCCAGCGTGACAGGGGGCGGAATGAACACTGAAGCTTTCTTT
TRBJ1-1	TRBV10-3	NA	NA	CAISQQGWNTEAFF	TGTGCCATCAGCCAACAGGGTTGGAACACTGAAGCTTTCTTT
TRBJ2-7	TRBV6-1	NA	NA	CASSDRYEQYF	TGTGCCAGCAGTGACAGATACGAGCAGTACTTC
TRBJ2-3	TRBV27	TRBD2	NA	CASSHRLAADTQYF	TGTGCCAGCAGCCATCGACTAGCCGCAGATACGCAGTATTTT
TRBJ2-3	TRBV18	NA	NA	CASSPKASGDTQYF	TGTGCCAGCTCACCTAAGGCCTCGGGAGATACGCAGTATTTT
TRBJ2-3	TRBV5-4	NA	few	CASSLSGTEDTQYF	TGTGCCAGCAGCTTGTCAGGGACGGAGGATACGCAGTATTTT
TRBJ2-3	TRBV5-1	NA	NA	CASSLDTDTQYF	TGCGCCAGCAGCTTGGACACAGATACGCAGTATTTT
TRBJ2-5	TRBV2	NA	NA	CASNPQELGTQYF	TGTGCCAGCAATCCTCAAGAATTAGGGACCCAGTACTTC
TRBJ2-1	TRBV12-3/TRBV12-4	NA	NA	CASSLSLGREQFF	TGTGCCAGCAGTTTGTCTCTGGGGCGTGAGCAGTTCTTC
TRBJ1-2	TRBV5-6	NA	NA	CASSLGIFDGYTF	TGTGCCAGCAGCTTGGGTATTTTCGATGGCTACACCTTC
TRBJ2-3	TRBV6-5	TRBD1	NA	CASRGTGGNTDTQYF	TGTGCCAGCAGGGGGACAGGGGGTAACACAGATACGCAGTATTTT
TRBJ2-5	TRBV7-3	NA	NA	CASSPTGLQETQYF	TGTGCCAGCAGCCCGACTGGACTACAAGAGACCCAGTACTTC
TRBJ1-4	TRBV7-9	TRBD1	few	CASSPPGGSNEKLFF	TGTGCCAGCAGCCCTCCAGGGGGAAGCAATGAAAAACTGTTTTTT
TRBJ2-7	TRBV10-3	TRBD1	NA	CAISPRPGTGGSYEQYF	TGTGCCATCAGTCCCAGACCCGGGACAGGGGGCTCCTACGAGCAGTACTTC
TRBJ2-4	TRBV5-1	TRBD1	NA	CASSTLQGTDIQYF	TGCGCCAGCAGCACGTTACAGGGGACGGACATTCAGTACTTC
TRBJ1-2	TRBV7-6	NA	NA	CARRGPGRIFYGYTF	TGTGCCAGGCGTGGACCGGGACGGATCTTCTATGGCTACACCTTC
TRBJ2-2	TRBV6-4	TRBD2	NA	CASSDSTSGRPGELFF	TGTGCCAGCAGTGACTCGACTAGCGGGAGACCCGGGGAGCTGTTTTTT
TRBJ2-3	TRBV9	TRBD2	once	CASSVGTSSTDTQYF	TGTGCCAGCAGCGTAGGGACTAGTTCCACAGATACGCAGTATTTT